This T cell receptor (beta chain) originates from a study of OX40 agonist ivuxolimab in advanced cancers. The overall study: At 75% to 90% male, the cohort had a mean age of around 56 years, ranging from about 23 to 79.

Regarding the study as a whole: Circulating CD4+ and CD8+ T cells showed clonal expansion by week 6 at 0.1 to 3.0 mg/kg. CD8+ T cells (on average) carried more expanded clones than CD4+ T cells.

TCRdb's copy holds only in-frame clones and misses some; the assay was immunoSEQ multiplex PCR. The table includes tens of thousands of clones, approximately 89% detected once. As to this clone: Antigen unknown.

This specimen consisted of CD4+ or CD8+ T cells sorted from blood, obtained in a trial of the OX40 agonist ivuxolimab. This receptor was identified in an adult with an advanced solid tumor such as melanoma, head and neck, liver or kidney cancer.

This CDR3 is CASSLGDRSYEQYF. CDR3 nucleotides: TGCGCCAGCAGCTTGGGGGACAGGAGCTACGAGCAGTACTTC. The chain has TRBV5-1 and TRBJ2-7; 8 bases fit TRBD1. The germline CDR1 and CDR2 sequences are SGHRS and YFSETQ. This CDR3 is built from 14 residues. V trimming: 0 bases; J trimming: 3 bases; junction bases outside the gene matches: 2. Complete variable domain (other parts from reference TRBV5-1 and TRBJ2-7): KAGVTQTPRYLIKTRGQQVTLSCSPISGHRSVSWYQQTPGQGLQFLFEYFSETQRNKGNFPGRFSGRQFSNSRSEMNVSTLELGDSALYLCASSLGDRSYEQYFGPGTRLTVT.